This TCR beta chain is from a study of CD8+ T cells in alopecia areata. This clone was seen a single time. Germline CDR1 and CDR2: LGHNA and YSLEER. V shed 1 base and J 5 bases; nucleotides not matched to a gene: 10. The CDR3 totals 18 residues. It was cDNA, reverse transcribed from extracted RNA, that served as the sequencing template. Sequenced by immunoSEQ multiplex PCR; TCRdb stores in-frame clones only, minus some. The repertoire holds just over 150,000 clones, 50% to 65% seen once, with 15% to 20% in the top ten. The chain combines TRBV4-3 with TRBJ2-2; TRBD1 aligns across 10 bases. This clonotype originated in a human donor with alopecia areata. Source: CD8+ T cells sorted from blood, taken at week 0. The CDR3 sequence: CASSQAIRDRGNTGELFF. DNA for the CDR3: TGCGCCAGCAGCCAAGCGATCCGGGACAGGGGAAATACCGGGGAGCTGTTTTTT.